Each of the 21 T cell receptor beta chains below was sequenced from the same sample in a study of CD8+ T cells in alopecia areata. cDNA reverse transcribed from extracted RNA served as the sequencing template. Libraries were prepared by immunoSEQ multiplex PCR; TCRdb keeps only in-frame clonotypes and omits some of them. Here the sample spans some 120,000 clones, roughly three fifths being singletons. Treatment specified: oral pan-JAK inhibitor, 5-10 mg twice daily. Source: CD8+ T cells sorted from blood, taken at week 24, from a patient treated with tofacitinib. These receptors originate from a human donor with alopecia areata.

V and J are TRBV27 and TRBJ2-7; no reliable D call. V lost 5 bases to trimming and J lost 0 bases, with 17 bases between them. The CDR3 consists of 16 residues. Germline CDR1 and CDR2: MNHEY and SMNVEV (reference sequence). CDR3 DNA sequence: TGTGCCAGCAGTCTGGGCCCCGGCTCCCACTCCTACGAGCAGTACTTC. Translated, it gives CASSLGPGSHSYEQYF.

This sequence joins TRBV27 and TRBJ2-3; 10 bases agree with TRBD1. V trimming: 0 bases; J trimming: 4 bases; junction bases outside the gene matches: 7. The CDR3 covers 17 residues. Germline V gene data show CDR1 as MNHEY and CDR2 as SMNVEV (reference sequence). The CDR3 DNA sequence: TGTGCCAGCAGTTTATCTGCCGGGACAGGGGTTTCAGATACGCAGTATTTT. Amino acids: CASSLSAGTGVSDTQYF.

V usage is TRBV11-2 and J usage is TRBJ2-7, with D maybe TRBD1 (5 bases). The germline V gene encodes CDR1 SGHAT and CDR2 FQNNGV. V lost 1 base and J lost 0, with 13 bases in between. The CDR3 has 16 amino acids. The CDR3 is CASSLGLGADSYEQYF. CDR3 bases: TGTGCCAGCAGCTTAGGGTTAGGGGCGGACTCCTACGAGCAGTACTTC.

The CDR3 DNA reads as TGCGCCAGCAGCTTGGTGACAGGCGAATCCGGCTACACCTTC. Protein: CASSLVTGESGYTF. The chain recombines TRBV5-1 with TRBJ1-2, with a weak D call TRBD1 (6 bases). This CDR3 has 14 amino acids. Germline CDR1 and CDR2: SGHRS and YFSETQ. V was cut by 0 bases and J by 8 bases, with 14 bases left in between.

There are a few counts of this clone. The CDR3 sequence is CASKGLGETQYF. In nucleotides, the CDR3 is TGTGCCAGCAAGGGTTTGGGAGAGACCCAGTACTTC. The rearrangement links TRBV9 to TRBJ2-5; D gene uncertain. CDR3 length equals 12 residues. With 6 bases removed from V and 4 bases from J, the gap between germline ends came to 10 bases. The germline CDR1 and CDR2 sequences are SGDLS and YYNGEE.

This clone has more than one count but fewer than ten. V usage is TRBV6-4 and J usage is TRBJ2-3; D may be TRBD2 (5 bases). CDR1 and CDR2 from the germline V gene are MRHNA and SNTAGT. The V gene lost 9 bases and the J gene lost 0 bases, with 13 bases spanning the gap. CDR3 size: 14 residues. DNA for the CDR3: TGTGCCAGTGCGGCGGGCTCTAGCACAGATACGCAGTATTTT. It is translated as CASAAGSSTDTQYF.

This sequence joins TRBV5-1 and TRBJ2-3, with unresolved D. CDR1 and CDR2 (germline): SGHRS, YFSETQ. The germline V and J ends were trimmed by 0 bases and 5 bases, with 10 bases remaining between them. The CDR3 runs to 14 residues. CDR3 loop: CASSLAGDIDTQYF. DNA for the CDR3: TGCGCCAGCAGCTTGGCTGGAGACATAGATACGCAGTATTTT.

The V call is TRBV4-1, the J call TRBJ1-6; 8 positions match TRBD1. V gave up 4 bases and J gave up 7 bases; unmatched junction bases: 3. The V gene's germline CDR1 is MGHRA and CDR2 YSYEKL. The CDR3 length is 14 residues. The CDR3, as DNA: TGCGCCAGCAGCCCTAGACAGGGGAATTCACCCCTCCACTTT. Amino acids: CASSPRQGNSPLHF.

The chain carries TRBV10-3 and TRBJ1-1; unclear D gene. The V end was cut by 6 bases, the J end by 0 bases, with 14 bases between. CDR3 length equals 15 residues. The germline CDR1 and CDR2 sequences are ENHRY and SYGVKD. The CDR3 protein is CAISPDGLMNTEAFF. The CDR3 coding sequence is TGTGCCATCAGCCCCGACGGACTAATGAACACTGAAGCTTTCTTT.

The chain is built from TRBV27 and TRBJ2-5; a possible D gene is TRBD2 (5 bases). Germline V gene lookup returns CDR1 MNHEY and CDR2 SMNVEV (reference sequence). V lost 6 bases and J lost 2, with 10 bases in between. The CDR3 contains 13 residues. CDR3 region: CASSPGSQETQYF. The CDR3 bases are TGTGCCAGCAGCCCTGGGAGTCAAGAGACCCAGTACTTC.

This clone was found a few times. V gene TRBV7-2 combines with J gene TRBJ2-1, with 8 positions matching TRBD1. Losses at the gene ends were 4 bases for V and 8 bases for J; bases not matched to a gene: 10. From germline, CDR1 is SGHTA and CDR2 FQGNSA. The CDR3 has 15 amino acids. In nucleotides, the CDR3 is TGTGCCAGCAGCTCCTCAGGGGGCGGATTCCATGAGCAGTTCTTC. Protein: CASSSSGGGFHEQFF.

CDR3 bases: TGCGCCAGCAGCCAATGGGACAGAGAGTATGGCTACACCTTC. Its translation: CASSQWDREYGYTF. The rearrangement uses TRBV4-1 and TRBJ1-2; 7 bases line up with TRBD1. V was clipped by 2 bases and J by 5 bases; unmatched bases: 5. The germline CDR1 and CDR2 sequences are MGHRA and YSYEKL. The CDR3 length is 14 residues.

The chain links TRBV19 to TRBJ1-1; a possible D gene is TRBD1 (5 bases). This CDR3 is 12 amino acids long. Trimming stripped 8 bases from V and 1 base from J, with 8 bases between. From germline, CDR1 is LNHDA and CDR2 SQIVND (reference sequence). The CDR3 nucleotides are TGTGCCAGTGGGACTGGGAACACTGAAGCTTTCTTT. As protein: CASGTGNTEAFF.

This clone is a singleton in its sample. CDR3: CASSLGQSTDTQYF. As DNA, the CDR3 is TGTGCCAGCAGCCTCGGACAGAGCACAGATACGCAGTATTTT. This chain joins TRBV5-4 and TRBJ2-3, with a weak D call TRBD1 (6 bases). This CDR3 is 14 amino acids long. Per germline, CDR1 SGHNT and CDR2 YYREEE (reference sequence). V gave up 4 bases and J gave up 0 bases, with 9 bases separating them.

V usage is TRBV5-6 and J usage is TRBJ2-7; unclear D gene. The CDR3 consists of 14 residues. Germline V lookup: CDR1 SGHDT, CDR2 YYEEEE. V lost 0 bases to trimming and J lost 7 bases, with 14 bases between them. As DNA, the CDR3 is TGTGCCAGCAGCTTGGACAGTGGCCTGATGGAGCAGTACTTC. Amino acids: CASSLDSGLMEQYF. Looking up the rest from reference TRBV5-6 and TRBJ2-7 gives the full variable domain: DAGVTQSPTHLIKTRGQQVTLRCSPKSGHDTVSWYQQALGQGPQFIFQYYEEEERQRGNFPDRFSGHQFPNYSSELNVNALLLGDSALYLCASSLDSGLMEQYFGPGTRLTVT.

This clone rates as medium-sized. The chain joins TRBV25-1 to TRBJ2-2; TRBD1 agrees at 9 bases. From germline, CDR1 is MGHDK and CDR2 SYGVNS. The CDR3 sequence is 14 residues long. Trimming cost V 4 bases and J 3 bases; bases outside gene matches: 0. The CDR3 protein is CASSGTGDTGELFF. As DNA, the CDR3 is TGTGCCAGCAGTGGGACAGGGGACACCGGGGAGCTGTTTTTT.

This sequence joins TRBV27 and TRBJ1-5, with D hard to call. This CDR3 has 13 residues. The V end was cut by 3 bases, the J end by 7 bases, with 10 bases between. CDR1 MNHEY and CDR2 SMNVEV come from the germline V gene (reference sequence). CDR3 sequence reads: CASSFGIRQPQHF. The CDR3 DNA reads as TGTGCCAGCAGTTTCGGGATCCGGCAGCCCCAGCATTTT.

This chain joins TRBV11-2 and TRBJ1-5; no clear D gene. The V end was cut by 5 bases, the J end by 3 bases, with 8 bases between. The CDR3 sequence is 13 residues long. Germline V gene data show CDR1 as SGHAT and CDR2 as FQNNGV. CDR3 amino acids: CASSLGPNQPQHF. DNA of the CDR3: TGTGCCAGCAGCCTCGGCCCCAATCAGCCCCAGCATTTT.

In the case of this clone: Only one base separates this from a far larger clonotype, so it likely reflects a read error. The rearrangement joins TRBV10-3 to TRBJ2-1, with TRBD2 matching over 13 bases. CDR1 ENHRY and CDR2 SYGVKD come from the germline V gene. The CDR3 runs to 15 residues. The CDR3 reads CASSETSGGANEQFF. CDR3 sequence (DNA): TGTGCCAGCAGTGAAACTAGCGGGGGGGCCAATGAGCAGTTCTTC.

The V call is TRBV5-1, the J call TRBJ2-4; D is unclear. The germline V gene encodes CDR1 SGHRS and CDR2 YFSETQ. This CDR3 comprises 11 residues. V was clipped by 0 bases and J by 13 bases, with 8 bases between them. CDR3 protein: CASSLGGLQYF. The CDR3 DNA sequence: TGCGCCAGCAGCTTGGGCGGCCTACAGTACTTC.

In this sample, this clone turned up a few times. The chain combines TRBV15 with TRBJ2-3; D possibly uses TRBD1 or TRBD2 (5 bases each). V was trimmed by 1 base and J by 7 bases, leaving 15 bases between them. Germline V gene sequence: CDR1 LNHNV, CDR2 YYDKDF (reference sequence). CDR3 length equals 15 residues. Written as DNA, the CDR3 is TGTGCCACCAGCAGAGCGAGGGACGGCCTAAATACGCAGTATTTT. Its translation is CATSRARDGLNTQYF.